This is a list of T cell receptor beta chains from one sample in a study of CD8 T cells in ankylosing spondylitis. TCRdb independently ran MiXCR on the 5' RACE reads; one entry per CDR3 protein. Among about 260,000 distinct CDR3 sequences listed, roughly 25% were seen once. Sample: blood, either unsorted or a sorted T cell fraction (not recorded which). The source is a male donor with ankylosing spondylitis or in good health (not recorded which). Each CDR3 is given without its conserved first and last residue.

V gene: TRBV20-1; CDR3 protein: SARDSPAPEQF
V gene: TRBV5-1; CDR3 protein: ASSLQGEGANVLT
V gene: TRBV5-1; CDR3 protein: ASSLETGSGEQF
V gene: TRBV20-1; CDR3 protein: SARGGPPSLDPNEQF
V gene: TRBV20-1; CDR3 protein: SARRGGTVSYNEQF
V gene: TRBV15; CDR3 protein: ATSRDDQPQH
V gene: TRBV9; CDR3 protein: ASSVRGDSGANVLT
V gene: TRBV12-3/TRBV12-4; CDR3 protein: ASSPGFTPGTDTQY
V gene: TRBV5-6; CDR3 protein: ASTPTLDSSGANVLT
V gene: TRBV20-1; CDR3 protein: SADPLSYEQY
V gene: TRBV20-1; CDR3 protein: SADQGASTDTQY
V gene: TRBV4-2; CDR3 protein: ASSRQGEQF
V gene: TRBV28; CDR3 protein: ASSLYYRGNQPQH
V gene: TRBV29-1; CDR3 protein: SVTNLAGGNEQF
V gene: TRBV20-1; CDR3 protein: SVTSGGVKETQY
V gene: TRBV20-1; CDR3 protein: SPSLQGDNEQF
V gene: TRBV2; CDR3 protein: ASAGRGNIQY
V gene: TRBV6-1; CDR3 protein: ASSSGLLGTDTQY
V gene: TRBV18; CDR3 protein: ASSPPHTGELF
V gene: TRBV18; CDR3 protein: ASSPWLPDNSYEQY